The 29 T cell receptor beta chains below were found in one sample sequenced in a study of control samples from healthy donors and cancer patients. Sequencing used immunoSEQ multiplex PCR; TCRdb keeps in-frame clones, though not all of them. The repertoire has about 26,000 clones, approximately 85% of them found once; the top ten carry roughly 23%. The specimen was PBMCs. The receptor set was obtained from a man aged 55-75 years with colorectal cancer.

V gene TRBV14 combines with J gene TRBJ1-2; TRBD1 matches 7 bases. CDR1 and CDR2 (germline): SGHDN, FVKESK. The CDR3 runs to 13 residues. The trim removed 4 bases at V and 6 bases at J, leaving 5 bases unmatched. CDR3 region: CASSLQGVDGYTF. The CDR3 nucleotides are TGTGCCAGCAGCCTCCAGGGGGTTGATGGCTACACCTTC.

J is TRBJ2-5 and V is TRBV12-3 or TRBV12-4; D gene uncertain. The CDR3 totals 11 residues. V lost 4 bases, J lost 4 bases, and 4 bases lay in between. The CDR3 sequence: CASSWRETQYF. The CDR3 DNA sequence: TGTGCCAGCAGTTGGCGAGAGACCCAGTACTTC.

This chain connects TRBV19 to TRBJ2-1; 7 bases agree with TRBD1. This CDR3 is built from 13 residues. After removal of 6 bases from V and 7 bases from J, the junction contained 6 bases not matched to a gene. Germline V CDR1 and CDR2: LNHDA, SQIVND (reference sequence). DNA for the CDR3: TGTGCCAGTAGGCAGGGGGTCAGAAATGAGCAGTTCTTC. Translation gives CASRQGVRNEQFF.

The chain links TRBV5-8 to TRBJ2-3, with unresolved D. Trimming stripped 0 bases from V and 2 bases from J, with 7 bases between. CDR1 is SGHTS, CDR2 YDEGEE, per germline. CDR3 size: 14 residues. CDR3 coding DNA: TGTGCCAGCAGCTTGGGGCTCCCCACAGATACGCAGTATTTT. This translates into CASSLGLPTDTQYF.

The chain has TRBV6-1 and TRBJ2-5; 8 nucleotides align to TRBD2. CDR3 size: 15 residues. Germline V gene sequence: CDR1 MNHNS, CDR2 SASEGT. Trimming removed 3 bases from V and 4 bases from J; junction bases left unmatched: 7. CDR3 region: CASSDRSRGVETQYF. CDR3 nucleotide sequence: TGTGCCAGCAGTGACCGCTCGCGGGGGGTAGAGACCCAGTACTTC.

The rearrangement joins TRBV18 to TRBJ1-2; D gene unclear. Trimming took off 4 bases at V and 5 bases at J, with 11 bases between the two ends. CDR3 length equals 13 residues. Germline CDR1 reads KGHSH; CDR2 reads LQKENI. CDR3 loop: CASSLEEDYGYTF. The CDR3 nucleotides are TGTGCCAGCTCACTTGAGGAGGATTATGGCTACACCTTC.

The chain employs TRBV4-1 and TRBJ2-2; D is unresolved. Trimming stripped 0 bases from V and 0 bases from J, with 8 bases between. CDR1 and CDR2 (germline): MGHRA, YSYEKL. This CDR3 has 16 amino acids. CDR3 in amino acids: CASSQEGISNTGELFF. The CDR3 region has the DNA TGCGCCAGCAGCCAAGAGGGTATCTCGAACACCGGGGAGCTGTTTTTT.

The chain has TRBV18 and TRBJ1-5, with D uncertain. This CDR3 is built from 15 residues. The germline CDR1 and CDR2 sequences are KGHSH and LQKENI. V lost 3 bases and J 2 bases, leaving 11 bases between the germline ends. The CDR3 region has the DNA TGTGCCAGCTCACCGACGCCGATGGGCAATCAGCCCCAGCATTTT. Protein product: CASSPTPMGNQPQHF.

This sequence joins TRBV6-1 and TRBJ1-2; D gene ambiguous. Per germline, CDR1 MNHNS and CDR2 SASEGT. The CDR3 extends over 17 amino acids. Trimming pared 2 bases from V and 4 bases from J, leaving 20 bases between. The CDR3 spells CASSENPSFLGRYGYTF. CDR3 in DNA: TGTGCCAGCAGTGAAAACCCCTCTTTTCTCGGACGCTATGGCTACACCTTC.

This clone was recorded once. The rearrangement links TRBV15 to TRBJ1-2; D might be TRBD1 (5 bases). Looked up from germline, CDR1 is LNHNV and CDR2 is YYDKDF (reference sequence). This CDR3 is 14 amino acids long. V gave up 4 bases and J gave up 8 bases, with 17 bases separating them. CDR3 residues: CATSIPSWGDGYTF. The CDR3 region has the DNA TGTGCCACCAGCATCCCCTCATGGGGGGACGGCTACACCTTC.

The CDR3 DNA follows: TGTGCCAGCACGGGACAGGGCTACGAGCAGTACTTC. This gives the protein CASTGQGYEQYF. The V gene is TRBV6-5, the J gene TRBJ2-7, with 9 bases fitting TRBD1. Germline CDR1 reads MNHEY; CDR2 reads SVGAGI. Trimming at V came to 7 bases and at J to 3 bases, leaving 1 base not matched to a gene. There are 12 residues in the CDR3.

This clone was recorded a few times. The chain employs TRBV15 and TRBJ2-7; 8 bases are a match to TRBD1. V shed 0 bases and J 0 bases; nucleotides not matched to a gene: 7. Germline loops: CDR1 LNHNV, CDR2 YYDKDF (reference sequence). The CDR3 length is 17 residues. CDR3 protein: CATSRDSHGTGSYEQYF. The CDR3, as DNA: TGTGCCACCAGCAGAGATTCTCATGGGACAGGCTCCTACGAGCAGTACTTC.

This chain connects TRBV5-1 to TRBJ2-7; possibly TRBD1 for D (6 bases). The V gene lost 4 bases and the J gene lost 7 bases, with 18 bases spanning the gap. The germline V gene encodes CDR1 SGHRS and CDR2 YFSETQ. The CDR3 runs 14 residues. The CDR3, as DNA: TGCGCCAGCAGCCCGTTACAGGGTCCGCATGAGCAGTACTTC. Its translation is CASSPLQGPHEQYF.

The gene calls are TRBV4-1 and TRBJ1-2, with a tentative D call TRBD1 (5 bases). The CDR3 contains 15 residues. Trimming stripped 0 bases from V and 4 bases from J, with 12 bases between. Germline V lookup: CDR1 MGHRA, CDR2 YSYEKL. The CDR3 coding sequence is TGCGCCAGCAGCCAAGATCGAGGGGTTGGCTATGGCTACACCTTC. This gives the protein CASSQDRGVGYGYTF.

The chain employs TRBV3-1 (or the pseudogene TRBV3-2) and TRBJ2-7; D is perhaps TRBD2 (5 bases). V was clipped by 3 bases and J by 9 bases, with 9 bases between them. From germline, CDR1 is LGHDT and CDR2 YNNKEL (reference sequence). The CDR3 contains 11 residues. CDR3 protein: CASSQGVGQYF. The CDR3 DNA follows: TGTGCCAGCAGCCAGGGAGTGGGGCAGTACTTC.

The rearrangement uses TRBV4-1 and TRBJ1-3; no definite D call. This CDR3 has 13 residues. Per germline, CDR1 MGHRA and CDR2 YSYEKL. The ends were cut back, 7 bases at V and 4 bases at J, with 11 bases in the middle. The CDR3 loop reads CASTPTAGNTIYF. The CDR3 DNA reads as TGCGCCAGCACCCCCACGGCCGGAAACACCATATATTTT.

This clone ranks as hyperexpanded. The rearrangement joins TRBV28 to TRBJ1-6; 7 bases agree with TRBD1. CDR3 length: 15 residues. V shed 7 bases and J 6 bases; nucleotides not matched to a gene: 9. Germline CDR1 reads MDHEN; CDR2 reads SYDVKM. CDR3 sequence (DNA): TGTGCCAGCACCTTCCACAGGGGAGGTAATTCACCCCTCCACTTT. Its protein is CASTFHRGGNSPLHF. Variable domain in full (rest from reference TRBV28 and TRBJ1-6): DVKVTQSSRYLVKRTGEKVFLECVQDMDHENMFWYRQDPGLGLRLIYFSYDVKMKEKGDIPEGYSVSREKKERFSLILESASTNQTSMYLCASTFHRGGNSPLHFGNGTRLTVT.

The genes are TRBV7-9 and TRBJ1-1, with TRBD1 matching over 8 bases. The V gene end was trimmed by 2 bases and the J gene end by 1 base; junction bases not matched to a gene: 12. Per the germline V gene, CDR1 is SEHNR and CDR2 is FQNEAQ (reference sequence). The CDR3 has 18 residues. The chain's CDR3 is CASSLITATGVRNTEAFF. The CDR3 nucleotides are TGTGCCAGCAGCTTAATCACCGCGACAGGGGTGAGGAACACTGAAGCTTTCTTT. Supplemented by reference TRBV7-9 and TRBJ1-1, the full variable domain reads DTGVSQNPRHKITKRGQNVTFRCDPISEHNRLYWYRQTLGQGPEFLTYFQNEAQLEKSRLLSDRFSAERPKGSFSTLEIQRTEQGDSAMYLCASSLITATGVRNTEAFFGQGTRLTVV.

The rearrangement links TRBV18 to TRBJ1-1, with D possibly matching TRBD1 (5 bases). Trimming removed 9 bases from V and 3 bases from J, with 14 bases in between. The CDR3 extends over 13 amino acids. CDR1 KGHSH and CDR2 LQKENI come from the germline V gene. CDR3 protein: CASLLGRDTEAFF. The DNA for the CDR3 is TGTGCCAGTCTCTTGGGCAGGGACACTGAAGCTTTCTTT.

J is TRBJ1-3 and V is TRBV7-8; TRBD1 is a possible D gene (5 bases). The CDR3 runs 14 residues. CDR1 and CDR2 from the germline V gene are SGHVS and FQNEAQ. Trimming took off 5 bases at V and 2 bases at J, with 10 bases between the two ends. The CDR3 nucleotides are TGTGCCAGCAGCCTGCAGGGAACTGGAAACACCATATATTTT. Its protein product is CASSLQGTGNTIYF.

V usage is TRBV2 and J usage is TRBJ1-1; 7 bases agree with TRBD1. This CDR3 has 15 amino acids. V was clipped by 6 bases and J by 0 bases; unmatched bases: 7. Germline CDR1 SNHLY, CDR2 FYNNEI. CDR3 nucleotides: TGTGCCAGCAGGACCCGGGACAGCGTGAACACTGAAGCTTTCTTT. Translating gives CASRTRDSVNTEAFF.

The chain has TRBV7-9 and TRBJ2-1; D may be TRBD1 or TRBD2 (5 bases each). V lost 1 base and J 11 bases, leaving 15 bases between the germline ends. Germline lookup yields CDR1 SEHNR and CDR2 FQNEAQ (reference sequence). The CDR3 consists of 14 residues. Here the CDR3 reads CASSLDPGTGKQFF. The CDR3 bases are TGTGCCAGCAGCTTAGACCCCGGGACGGGGAAGCAGTTCTTC.

The J gene is TRBJ1-3, the V gene TRBV3-1 (or the pseudogene TRBV3-2); D is undetermined. This CDR3 has 14 amino acids. Trimming removed 7 bases from V and 0 bases from J, with 10 bases in between. Germline assignment: CDR1 LGHDT and CDR2 YNNKEL (reference sequence). The CDR3 loop is CASTSSLSGNTIYF. The CDR3 DNA follows: TGTGCCAGCACAAGTTCTCTCTCTGGAAACACCATATATTTT.

V gene TRBV11-2 combines with J gene TRBJ2-6; D possibly uses TRBD1 or TRBD2 (5 bases each). CDR1 and CDR2 from the germline V gene are SGHAT and FQNNGV. V lost 1 base and J 1 base, leaving 8 bases between the germline ends. The length of the CDR3 is 16 residues. The DNA for the CDR3 is TGTGCCAGCAGCTTAGGAGGGGCTTCTGGGGCCAACGTCCTGACTTTC. Its protein product is CASSLGGASGANVLTF.

This chain links TRBV5-5 with TRBJ1-2; TRBD1 aligns across 7 bases. V lost 3 bases, J lost 13 bases, and 6 bases stayed unmatched. This CDR3 is 11 amino acids long. The germline gives CDR1 SGHKS, CDR2 YYEKEE (reference sequence). The CDR3 spells CASSSGTVRTF. In DNA, the CDR3 is TGTGCCAGCAGCTCCGGGACAGTCCGCACCTTC.

The chain employs TRBV6-5 and TRBJ2-2; tentatively, D is TRBD2 (5 bases). The germline V gene encodes CDR1 MNHEY and CDR2 SVGAGI. Between the trimmed V and J ends, which lost 2 bases and 3 bases, there was a span of 13 bases. This CDR3 contains 16 residues. The CDR3 nucleotides are TGTGCCAGCAGTTACCCAGCCGGGAAGTACACCGGGGAGCTGTTTTTT. It specifies CASSYPAGKYTGELFF.

This clone was observed a handful of times. The V and J genes are TRBV2 and TRBJ1-1; 7 bases agree with TRBD1. Germline trimming cut 2 bases from V and 11 bases from J; bases unmatched to any gene: 17. Germline loops: CDR1 SNHLY, CDR2 FYNNEI. This CDR3 has 16 amino acids. The CDR3 sequence is CASSEIVGDAGGIAFF. The CDR3 region has the DNA TGTGCCAGCAGTGAAATCGTAGGGGACGCAGGGGGTATCGCTTTCTTT.

The chain links TRBV10-3 to TRBJ1-1; D is undetermined. The CDR3 runs 12 residues. Germline CDR1 reads ENHRY; CDR2 reads SYGVKD. V was cut by 4 bases and J by 0 bases, with 3 bases left in between. CDR3: CAISGMNTEAFF. In nucleotides, the CDR3 is TGTGCCATCAGTGGGATGAACACTGAAGCTTTCTTT.

The chain carries TRBV6-5 and TRBJ2-3; the D gene could be TRBD1 or TRBD2 (6 bases each). This CDR3 is 15 amino acids long. V lost 6 bases, J lost 0 bases, and 13 bases lay in between. Looked up from germline, CDR1 is MNHEY and CDR2 is SVGAGI. This chain's CDR3 is CASRSTGTSTDTQYF. DNA for the CDR3: TGTGCCAGCAGGTCTACAGGGACTAGCACAGATACGCAGTATTTT.